This is a list of T cell receptor beta chains from one sample in a study of identical twins. TCRdb processed the 5' RACE reads anew with MiXCR; each CDR3 protein has one entry. This sample carries 400,000 to 650,000 distinct CDR3 sequences, approximately 22% of them seen once, and the ten largest clones take around 0.9%. Separately, the same data were catalogued under a study of T cells expressing NK-cell markers.

The specimen sequenced was CD4+ T cells sorted from blood. These receptors were taken from a woman under 30 in good health. CDR3s include the opening cysteine and the closing phenylalanine or tryptophan. The D gene is left open where the match is weak. Clone size is given for some rows only: seen once, a few or many times, or a class if the clone is expanded.

d_call cdr3_length clone_size j_call v_call cdr3_aa cdr3_nt
TRBD1 15 few TRBJ2-7 TRBV20-1 CSARGGGQGGNEQYF TGCAGTGCTAGAGGAGGGGGACAGGGAGGAAACGAGCAGTACTTC
- 15 - TRBJ1-4 TRBV6-2/TRBV6-3 CASFPWAGGGEKLFF TGTGCCAGCTTCCCTTGGGCAGGCGGAGGTGAAAAACTGTTTTTT
- 15 - TRBJ1-3 TRBV9 CASSVYATAGNTIYF TGTGCCAGCAGCGTCTACGCGACGGCTGGAAACACCATATATTTT
- 13 few TRBJ1-1 TRBV6-6 CASSYGAWTEAFF TGTGCCAGCAGTTACGGGGCGTGGACTGAAGCTTTCTTT
TRBD1 15 - TRBJ1-5 TRBV30 CAWSLGQGGNQPQHF TGTGCCTGGAGCCTGGGACAGGGAGGCAATCAGCCCCAGCATTTT
- 16 - TRBJ1-2 TRBV7-9 CASSPLRASGGDGYTF TGTGCCAGCAGCCCATTGAGGGCATCCGGAGGGGATGGCTACACCTTC
TRBD2 16 few TRBJ2-7 TRBV12-3/TRBV12-4 CASSFLDSGRAHEQYF TGTGCCAGCAGTTTTTTAGATAGCGGGAGGGCCCACGAGCAGTACTTC
- 17 - TRBJ2-2 TRBV3-1 CASSPFSGGAGDGELFF TGTGCCAGCAGCCCCTTTTCGGGGGGCGCCGGAGACGGGGAGCTGTTTTTT
- 13 - TRBJ1-5 TRBV10-3 CAISGEGYQPQHF TGTGCCATCAGTGGGGAGGGGTATCAGCCCCAGCATTTT
TRBD2 16 - TRBJ2-7 TRBV3-1 CASSQEGLAGGDEQYF TGTGCCAGCAGCCAGGAGGGACTAGCGGGAGGCGACGAGCAGTACTTC
- 14 few TRBJ1-3 TRBV20-1 CSARLGTAGNTIYF TGCAGTGCTAGACTAGGGACCGCTGGAAACACCATATATTTT
- 15 few TRBJ2-6 TRBV7-2 CASSLIHSGANVLTF TGTGCCAGCAGCTTAATTCACTCTGGGGCCAACGTCCTGACTTTC
- 15 - TRBJ2-5 TRBV20-1 CSARAPRSNSETQYF TGCAGTGCTAGAGCCCCGCGGAGTAATTCAGAGACCCAGTACTTC
TRBD1 15 - TRBJ1-3 TRBV29-1 CSVRDRKVSGNTIYF TGCAGCGTGCGGGACAGGAAGGTCTCTGGAAACACCATATATTTT
- 14 - TRBJ2-1 TRBV7-2 CATRPAGSYNEQFF TGTGCCACCCGCCCCGCGGGTTCCTACAATGAGCAGTTCTTC
TRBD2 8 few TRBJ2-3 TRBV20-1 CGSGAQYF TGCGGGAGCGGGGCGCAGTATTTT
- 13 few TRBJ2-1 TRBV20-1 CSASSRTYNEQFF TGCAGTGCTAGCAGCCGCACCTACAATGAGCAGTTCTTC
- 13 few TRBJ1-3 TRBV29-1 CSVQFISGNTIYF TGCAGCGTTCAATTTATCTCTGGAAACACCATATATTTT
TRBD1 14 few TRBJ1-1 TRBV18 CASSPLTGEGEAFF TGTGCCAGCTCACCCCTGACAGGGGAGGGTGAAGCTTTCTTT
- 14 few TRBJ2-7 TRBV10-3 CAISRDLEVVEQYF TGTGCCATCAGCCGGGACCTCGAGGTGGTTGAGCAGTACTTC
- 18 - TRBJ2-6 TRBV4-3 CASSQDAGQSSGANVLTF TGCGCCAGCAGCCAAGATGCCGGACAGTCCTCTGGGGCCAACGTCCTGACTTTC
TRBD1 14 few TRBJ1-1 TRBV13 CASSLRTGTPEAFF TGTGCCAGCAGCTTAAGGACAGGGACTCCTGAAGCTTTCTTT
TRBD2 14 - TRBJ2-1 TRBV20-1 CSAVTSGSLNEQFF TGCAGTGCTGTAACTAGCGGGAGTTTAAATGAGCAGTTCTTC
TRBD2 14 - TRBJ2-2 TRBV7-9 CASSRTSATGELFF TGTGCCAGCAGTCGGACTAGCGCTACCGGGGAGCTGTTTTTT
- 15 many TRBJ1-6 TRBV12-3/TRBV12-4 CASSLGGNSNSPLHF TGTGCCAGCAGTTTAGGAGGAAACAGTAATTCACCCCTCCACTTT
- 15 - TRBJ2-7 TRBV10-3 CAISEPSQGRDEQYF TGTGCCATCAGTGAGCCCTCACAGGGAAGGGACGAGCAGTACTTC
- 11 - TRBJ2-3 TRBV20-1 CSARAPGTQYF TGCAGTGCTAGAGCCCCGGGGACGCAGTATTTT
TRBD1 13 - TRBJ1-2 TRBV12-3/TRBV12-4 CASSLSDRVGYTF TGTGCCAGCAGCCTCTCGGACAGGGTCGGCTACACCTTC
- 15 few TRBJ2-7 TRBV12-5 CASGFRPDRTYEQYF TGTGCTAGTGGTTTCAGACCCGACAGGACCTACGAGCAGTACTTC
- 14 few TRBJ1-5 TRBV12-3/TRBV12-4 CASNSEVWDQPQHF TGTGCCAGCAACTCCGAGGTGTGGGATCAGCCCCAGCATTTT
TRBD1 16 - TRBJ2-7 TRBV20-1 CSARDPGQGMVHEQYF TGCAGTGCTAGAGATCCGGGACAGGGGATGGTCCACGAGCAGTACTTC
TRBD2 13 - TRBJ2-1 TRBV10-3 CAIGSTSGNEQFF TGTGCCATCGGATCGACTAGCGGCAATGAGCAGTTCTTC